This TCR beta chain was found in a study of molecular identifiers for immune sequencing clone quantification. Study summary: In replicates, the authors split RNA from around 20,000 or 100,000 naive CD8 cells five ways and sequenced four.

Methods described previously were used for bulk TCR libraries, and listed TCR primers were applied. One entry per CDR3 protein, called by TCRdb with MiXCR from the PCR reads. Among hundreds of thousands of distinct CDR3 sequences, around 25% were seen once, and the ten largest hold about 0.81%. V shed 5 bases and J 9 bases; nucleotides not matched to a gene: 10. The germline gives CDR1 MDHEN, CDR2 SYDVKM. This CDR3 has 15 residues. Points on this clonotype: Antigen: not known.

General observations from the study: Over 98% of effector molecules, but under 1% in naive cells, were held by clones with more than 20 RNA copies.

The chain combines TRBV28 with TRBJ2-1; 10 bases map to TRBD1. The sequencing sample was made of naive CD8+ T cells from blood, with Jurkat cell RNA spiked in. Subset noted: FACS-sorted CD8+CD4-CCR7+CD45RA+ naive T cells. This receptor was taken from a human donor in good health. Some libraries in this study had Jurkat cell RNA spiked in. CDR3 DNA sequence: TGTGCCAGCAGTCTCCGGGACAGGGGCTTTGGTGAGCAGTTCTTC. Its translation: CASSLRDRGFGEQFF. Full variable domain (rest looked up from reference TRBV28 and TRBJ2-1): DVKVTQSSRYLVKRTGEKVFLECVQDMDHENMFWYRQDPGLGLRLIYFSYDVKMKEKGDIPEGYSVSREKKERFSLILESASTNQTSMYLCASSLRDRGFGEQFFGPGTRLTVL.